This T cell receptor (beta chain) comes out of a study of blood T cell repertoires in COVID-19. Clones were sequenced by immunoSEQ multiplex PCR, and TCRdb holds only the in-frame ones, with some missing. The table includes approximately 240,000 clones, about 80% detected once. With respect to this clone: The same CDR3 also results from other DNA sequences found in this sample.

The V gene's germline CDR1 is MNHEY and CDR2 SMNVEV (reference sequence). This CDR3 spans 14 amino acids. Trimming left V 5 bases short and J 0 bases short, with 11 bases between. The specimen was PBMCs or T cells enriched from blood (not recorded which). The J gene is TRBJ2-7, the V gene TRBV27; possibly TRBD1 for D (6 bases). The clonotype originates from a middle-aged woman with acute COVID-19. CDR3 amino acids: CASSLTGSSYEQYF. The CDR3 DNA reads TGTGCCAGCAGTCTAACAGGGAGCTCCTACGAGCAGTACTTC.